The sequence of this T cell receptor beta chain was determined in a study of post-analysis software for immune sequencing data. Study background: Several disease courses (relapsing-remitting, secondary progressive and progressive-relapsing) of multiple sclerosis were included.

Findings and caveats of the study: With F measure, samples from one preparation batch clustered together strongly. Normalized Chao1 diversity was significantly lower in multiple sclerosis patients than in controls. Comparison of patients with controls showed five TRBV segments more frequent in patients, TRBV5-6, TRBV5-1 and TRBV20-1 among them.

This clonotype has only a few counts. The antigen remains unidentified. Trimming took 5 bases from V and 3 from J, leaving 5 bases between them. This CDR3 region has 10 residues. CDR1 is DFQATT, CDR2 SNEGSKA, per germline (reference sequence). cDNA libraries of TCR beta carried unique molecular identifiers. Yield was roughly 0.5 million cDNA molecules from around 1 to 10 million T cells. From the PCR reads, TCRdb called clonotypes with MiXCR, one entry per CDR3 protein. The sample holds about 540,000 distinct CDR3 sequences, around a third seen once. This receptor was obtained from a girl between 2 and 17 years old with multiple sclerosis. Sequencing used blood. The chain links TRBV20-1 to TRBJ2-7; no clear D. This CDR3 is CSALNYEQYF. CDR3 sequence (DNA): TGCAGTGCTCTTAACTACGAGCAGTACTTC.